This T cell receptor beta chain stems from a study of blood T cell repertoires in COVID-19. On the study more broadly: Acute and convalescent COVID-19 samples came from the United States, Italy and Spain. Nucleic acid was either cDNA or gDNA, and it came from T cells, B-cell-depleted T cells, or PBMCs.

The CDR3 sequence is 14 residues long. From germline, CDR1 is GTSNPN and CDR2 SVGIG (reference sequence). V shed 4 bases, J shed 7 bases, and the junction held 11 bases outside the gene matches. Assay: immunoSEQ multiplex PCR; the TCRdb copy retains only in-frame clones and omits some. The sample holds 200,000 to 300,000 clones; about 87% are singletons and the top ten take about 4%. The chain employs TRBV30 and TRBJ1-2, with 8 positions matching TRBD1. The TCR was taken from a middle-aged woman with acute or convalescent COVID-19. The sample comprised peripheral blood. The CDR3 region has the DNA TGTGCCTGGACCCGAGGACAGGGAGCTGCTGGCTACACCTTC. Its protein product is CAWTRGQGAAGYTF.